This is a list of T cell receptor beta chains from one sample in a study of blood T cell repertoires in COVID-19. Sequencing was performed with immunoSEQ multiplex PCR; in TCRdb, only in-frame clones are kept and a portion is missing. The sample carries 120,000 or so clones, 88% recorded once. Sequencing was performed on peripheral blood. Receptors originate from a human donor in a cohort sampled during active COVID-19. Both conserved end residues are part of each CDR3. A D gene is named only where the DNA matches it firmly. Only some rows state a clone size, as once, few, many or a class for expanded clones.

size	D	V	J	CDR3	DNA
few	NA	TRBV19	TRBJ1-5	CASGYRGNQPQHF	TGTGCCAGTGGATACAGGGGCAATCAGCCCCAGCATTTT
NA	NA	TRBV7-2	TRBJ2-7	CASSFWTKTYEQYF	TGTGCCAGCAGCTTCTGGACTAAGACCTACGAGCAGTACTTC
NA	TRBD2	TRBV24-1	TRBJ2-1	CATSSGTNNEQFF	TGTGCCACCAGTTCCGGGACTAACAATGAGCAGTTCTTC
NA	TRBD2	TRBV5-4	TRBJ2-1	CASSLGTSGGYNEQFF	TGTGCCAGCAGCTTGGGGACTAGCGGGGGCTACAATGAGCAGTTCTTC
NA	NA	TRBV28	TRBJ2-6	CASSLRTGRGAGANVLTF	TGTGCCAGCAGTTTACGTACAGGGAGGGGCGCTGGGGCCAACGTCCTGACTTTC
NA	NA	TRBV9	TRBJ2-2	CASSVEAGTLASGELFF	TGTGCCAGCAGCGTAGAGGCCGGGACTCTAGCGTCCGGGGAGCTGTTTTTT
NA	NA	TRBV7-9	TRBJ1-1	CASSLSGNTEAFF	TGTGCCAGCAGCTTGTCCGGGAACACTGAAGCTTTCTTT
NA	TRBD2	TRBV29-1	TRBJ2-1	CSVLGGLAGGNEQFF	TGCAGCGTTCTTGGGGGACTAGCGGGAGGTAATGAGCAGTTCTTC
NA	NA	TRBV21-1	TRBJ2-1	CASSPTGTGAYNEQFF	TGTGCCAGCAGCCCTACCGGGACAGGGGCCTACAATGAGCAGTTCTTC
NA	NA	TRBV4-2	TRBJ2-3	CASSQELAEDTQYF	TGTGCCAGCAGCCAAGAACTAGCCGAAGATACGCAGTATTTT
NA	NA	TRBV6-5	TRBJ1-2	CASSYSTSSNYGYTF	TGTGCCAGCAGTTACTCGACTAGCAGTAACTATGGCTACACCTTC
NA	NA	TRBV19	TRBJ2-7	CASSIAPRGEQYF	TGTGCCAGTAGTATCGCGCCAAGGGGCGAGCAGTACTTC
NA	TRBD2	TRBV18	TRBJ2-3	CASSPVGLLAGGSDTQYF	TGTGCCAGCTCACCCGTCGGCTTACTAGCGGGAGGCTCGGATACGCAGTATTTT
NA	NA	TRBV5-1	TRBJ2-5	CASSLGQGETQYF	TGCGCCAGCAGCTTGGGGCAGGGAGAGACCCAGTACTTC
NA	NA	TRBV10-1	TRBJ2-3	CASSEWRWDTQYF	TGCGCCAGCAGTGAGTGGCGGTGGGATACGCAGTATTTT
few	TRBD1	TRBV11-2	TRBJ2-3	CASSYEGQRYTDTQYF	TGTGCCAGCAGCTACGAGGGACAGAGATACACAGATACGCAGTATTTT
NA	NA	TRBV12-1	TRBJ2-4	CASSFGLAKNIQYF	TGTGCCAGCAGCTTTGGACTAGCCAAAAACATTCAGTACTTC
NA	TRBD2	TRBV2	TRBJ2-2	CASSRLAGGPGELFF	TGTGCCAGCAGCCGACTAGCGGGAGGGCCCGGGGAGCTGTTTTTT
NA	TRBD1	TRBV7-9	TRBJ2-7	CASSPEESTGKSYEQYF	TGTGCCAGCAGCCCCGAAGAGTCGACAGGGAAATCCTACGAGCAGTACTTC
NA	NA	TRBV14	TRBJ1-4	CASSQDVRGLLIF	TGTGCCAGCAGCCAAGATGTCCGGGGTCTTCTTATTTTT
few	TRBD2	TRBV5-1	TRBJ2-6	CASSWGTSSGANVLTF	TGCGCCAGCAGCTGGGGGACTAGCTCTGGGGCCAACGTCCTGACTTTC
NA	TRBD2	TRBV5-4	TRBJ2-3	CASSLNRDYRTDTQYF	TGTGCCAGCAGCTTGAACCGGGACTACCGCACAGATACGCAGTATTTT
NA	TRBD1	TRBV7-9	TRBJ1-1	CASSPSGGTEAFF	TGTGCCAGCAGCCCCTCAGGGGGCACTGAAGCTTTCTTT
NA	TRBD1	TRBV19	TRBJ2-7	CASSPSLTGGDEQYF	TGTGCCAGTAGTCCGTCGCTGACAGGGGGCGACGAGCAGTACTTC
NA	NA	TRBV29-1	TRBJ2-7	CSVDIAGTYEQYF	TGCAGCGTTGATATAGCCGGGACCTACGAGCAGTACTTC
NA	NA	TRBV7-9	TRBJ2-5	CASSWETLQETQYF	TGTGCCAGCAGCTGGGAGACTCTCCAAGAGACCCAGTACTTC
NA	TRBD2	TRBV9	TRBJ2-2	CASSVGLAGGPSGELFF	TGTGCCAGCAGCGTAGGACTAGCGGGAGGGCCATCCGGGGAGCTGTTTTTT
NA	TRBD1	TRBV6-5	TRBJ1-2	CASGTGGYGYTF	TGTGCCAGCGGGACAGGGGGCTATGGCTACACCTTC
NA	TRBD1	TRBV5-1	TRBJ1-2	CASSSWDRGNYGYTF	TGCGCCAGCAGCTCCTGGGACAGGGGTAACTATGGCTACACCTTC
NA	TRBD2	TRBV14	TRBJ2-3	CASRRGGMGDTQYF	TGTGCCAGCCGGCGGGGGGGCATGGGAGATACGCAGTATTTT
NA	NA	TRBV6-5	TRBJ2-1	CASRPPQGGMEQFF	TGTGCCAGCAGACCGCCACAGGGGGGGATGGAGCAGTTCTTC
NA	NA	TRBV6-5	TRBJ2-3	CASSSYTDTQYF	TGTGCCAGCAGTTCCTATACAGATACGCAGTATTTT
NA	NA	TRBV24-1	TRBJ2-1	CATSDFGGGGYNEQFF	TGTGCCACCAGTGATTTCGGGGGAGGGGGTTACAATGAGCAGTTCTTC
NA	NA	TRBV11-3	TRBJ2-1	CASSFGRDYDNEQFF	TGTGCCAGCAGCTTTGGCCGGGATTATGACAATGAGCAGTTCTTC
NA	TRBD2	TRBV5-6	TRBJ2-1	CASSRTSGSLSYNEQFF	TGTGCCAGCAGCAGGACTAGCGGGAGTCTGTCCTACAATGAGCAGTTCTTC
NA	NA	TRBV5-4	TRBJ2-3	CASSSLGQESDTQYF	TGTGCCAGCAGCTCACTCGGACAAGAGTCAGATACGCAGTATTTT
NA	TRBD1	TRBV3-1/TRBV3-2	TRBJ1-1	CASSEDRAGNTEAFF	TGTGCCAGCAGCGAGGACAGGGCGGGGAACACTGAAGCTTTCTTT
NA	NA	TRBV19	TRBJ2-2	CASKEEGNGELFF	TGTGCCAGTAAGGAGGAGGGTAACGGGGAGCTGTTTTTT
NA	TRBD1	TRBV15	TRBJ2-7	CATSRDRVYEQYF	TGTGCCACCAGCAGGGACAGGGTCTACGAGCAGTACTTC
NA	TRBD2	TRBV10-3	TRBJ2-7	CAISEIARETSYEQYF	TGTGCCATCAGTGAGATTGCGCGGGAGACCTCCTACGAGCAGTACTTC
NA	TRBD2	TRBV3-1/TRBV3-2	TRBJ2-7	CASSQVVGGTSYEQYF	TGTGCCAGCAGCCAAGTAGTCGGGGGGACTTCATACGAGCAGTACTTC
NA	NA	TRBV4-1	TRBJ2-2	CASSQSQGGTGELFF	TGCGCCAGCAGCCAATCCCAGGGGGGCACCGGGGAGCTGTTTTTT
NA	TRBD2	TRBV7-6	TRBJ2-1	CASSPGTSAYNEQFF	TGTGCCAGCAGCCCTGGGACTAGCGCGTACAATGAGCAGTTCTTC
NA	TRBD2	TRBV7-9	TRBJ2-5	CASSFQPGLAGGMVKTQYF	TGTGCCAGCAGCTTCCAGCCGGGACTAGCGGGAGGGATGGTGAAGACCCAGTACTTC
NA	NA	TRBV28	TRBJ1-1	CASNKGGGVYGEAFF	TGTGCCAGCAATAAAGGTGGGGGGGTGTACGGTGAAGCTTTCTTT
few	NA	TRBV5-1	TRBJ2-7	CASSLATRQSQYF	TGCGCCAGCAGCTTGGCGACTAGACAGTCTCAGTACTTC
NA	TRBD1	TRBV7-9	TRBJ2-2	CASSSQGPGELFF	TGTGCCAGCAGCTCACAGGGGCCCGGGGAGCTGTTTTTT
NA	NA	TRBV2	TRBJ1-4	CASSSGALNEKLFF	TGTGCCAGCAGTAGCGGGGCCCTTAATGAAAAACTGTTTTTT
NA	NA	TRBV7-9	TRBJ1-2	CASSIQRGIDYGYTF	TGTGCCAGCAGCATCCAGCGCGGGATCGACTATGGCTACACCTTC
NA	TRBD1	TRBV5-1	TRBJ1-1	CASSLAVGTGGRLSTEAFF	TGCGCCAGCAGCTTGGCCGTAGGGACAGGGGGCCGTTTAAGTACTGAAGCTTTCTTT
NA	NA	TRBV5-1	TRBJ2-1	CASSLRRFVDNEQFF	TGCGCCAGCAGCTTAAGGAGGTTTGTCGACAATGAGCAGTTCTTC
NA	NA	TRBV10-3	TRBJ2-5	CAIRGESETQYF	TGTGCCATCAGAGGAGAATCGGAGACCCAGTACTTC
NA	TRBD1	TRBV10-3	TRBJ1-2	CATLAGQGSRISNYGYTF	TGTGCCACCCTAGCCGGACAGGGCAGTCGCATTTCTAACTATGGCTACACCTTC
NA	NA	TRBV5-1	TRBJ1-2	CASSWGQGAYGHTF	NA
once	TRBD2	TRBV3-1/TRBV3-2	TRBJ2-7	CASSPGLAGPSSYEQYF	TGTGCCAGCAGCCCCGGACTAGCGGGACCCAGCTCCTACGAGCAGTACTTC